The 20 T cell receptor beta chains below were found in one sample sequenced in a study of CD4 T cells in relation to SARS-CoV-2 and coronaviruses. Using immunoSEQ multiplex PCR, the repertoire was profiled, and TCRdb retains in-frame clones only, with some absent. The table shows 25,000 to 30,000 clones, with approximately 70% occurring only once. Unexposed donor CD4+ T cells date from about 2011-2018, before the COVID-19 pandemic. CD4+ T cells were isolated from the cells after 10 days of culture. Their cognate antigens are unknown. The sample consisted of CD4+ T cells from PBMCs, cultured in vitro. Every receptor here comes from a human donor in good health.

This chain joins TRBV3-1 (or the pseudogene TRBV3-2) and TRBJ2-5; D is uncertain. Germline V lookup: CDR1 LGHDT, CDR2 YNNKEL (reference sequence). V was shortened by 1 base and J by 7 bases, with 10 bases between the two germline ends. The CDR3 is made up of 13 amino acids. The CDR3 DNA follows: TGTGCCAGCAGCCAAGGACATCCCGGGACCCAGTACTTC. This codes for CASSQGHPGTQYF.

This chain uses TRBV10-3 with TRBJ2-7; 11 nucleotides line up with TRBD1. Per germline, CDR1 ENHRY and CDR2 SYGVKD. With 6 bases clipped from V and 3 bases from J, the junction kept 4 bases outside the gene matches. This CDR3 comprises 14 residues. The DNA for the CDR3 is TGTGCCATCAGGTTGGGACAGGGGGACTACGAGCAGTACTTC. It specifies CAIRLGQGDYEQYF.

The chain carries TRBV15 and TRBJ1-5; 9 bases line up with TRBD1. Per the germline V gene, CDR1 is LNHNV and CDR2 is YYDKDF (reference sequence). This CDR3 spans 15 amino acids. The J segment lost 5 bases and the V segment lost 3 bases, leaving 5 bases of the junction unmatched. CDR3 coding DNA: TGTGCCACCAGCAGTGTGGGACAGGGCTATCAGCCCCAGCATTTT. It is translated as CATSSVGQGYQPQHF.

V is TRBV11-2 and J is TRBJ2-3; 8 bases map to TRBD2. V was clipped by 4 bases and J by 8 bases; unmatched bases: 8. The CDR3 is made up of 14 amino acids. The germline gives CDR1 SGHAT, CDR2 FQNNGV. The CDR3 DNA is TGTGCCAGCAGCTCTGGGACTAGATCGGGTACGCAGTATTTT. Translating it yields CASSSGTRSGTQYF. Looking up the rest from reference TRBV11-2 and TRBJ2-3 gives the full variable domain: EAGVAQSPRYKIIEKRQSVAFWCNPISGHATLYWYQQILGQGPKLLIQFQNNGVVDDSQLPKDRFSAERLKGVDSTLKIQPAKLEDSAVYLCASSSGTRSGTQYFGPGTRLTVL.

This chain joins TRBV5-6 and TRBJ2-1; 8 bases align to TRBD1. This CDR3 spans 15 amino acids. The germline gives CDR1 SGHDT, CDR2 YYEEEE. V lost 2 bases and J lost 1; bases outside the gene matches: 2. CDR3 bases: TGTGCCAGCAGCTTAACAGGGGGATCCTACAATGAGCAGTTCTTC. This gives the protein CASSLTGGSYNEQFF.

The chain joins TRBV5-4 to TRBJ2-5; D ambiguous. This CDR3 spans 13 amino acids. V was cut by 3 bases and J by 2 bases, with 8 bases left in between. CDR1 and CDR2 from the germline V gene are SGHNT and YYREEE (reference sequence). The CDR3 DNA follows: TGTGCCAGCAGCTCCGGGCCTCAAGAGACCCAGTACTTC. Amino acids: CASSSGPQETQYF.

This chain uses TRBV10-3 with TRBJ1-1; tentatively, D is TRBD1 (6 bases). This CDR3 region has 14 residues. The germline V gene has CDR1 ENHRY and CDR2 SYGVKD. V lost 6 bases, J lost 0 bases, and 11 bases lay in between. CDR3 DNA: TGTGCCATCAGACCGGACAGTTTGAACACTGAAGCTTTCTTT. Its translation is CAIRPDSLNTEAFF.

The chain couples TRBV6-5 to TRBJ2-7; TRBD1 matches at 7 bases. V was pared by 4 bases and J by 1 base, with 1 base of the junction left unmatched. This CDR3 spans 13 amino acids. The germline V gene encodes CDR1 MNHEY and CDR2 SVGAGI. The CDR3 DNA sequence: TGTGCCAGCAGTTTACAGGGGTCCTACGAGCAGTACTTC. Translating it yields CASSLQGSYEQYF.

This chain links TRBV29-1 with TRBJ1-5; 8 bases are a match to TRBD1. Germline values: CDR1 SQVTM, CDR2 ANQGSEA. This CDR3 region has 15 residues. The V gene end was trimmed by 7 bases and the J gene end by 1 base; junction bases not matched to a gene: 9. This chain's CDR3 is CSAGGTGGSNQPQHF. The CDR3 DNA reads as TGCAGCGCCGGAGGGACAGGCGGAAGCAATCAGCCCCAGCATTTT.

This clone was found once. This chain uses TRBV19 with TRBJ2-3; D uncertain. Germline CDR1 LNHDA, CDR2 SQIVND (reference sequence). The CDR3 has 16 residues. Between the trimmed V and J ends, which lost 5 bases and 0 bases, there was a span of 15 bases. The CDR3 DNA reads TGTGCCAGTAGTTTCCCGGGCTCGTCTAGCACAGATACGCAGTATTTT. Encoded protein: CASSFPGSSSTDTQYF. The variable domain in full, completed from reference TRBV19 and TRBJ2-3, reads DGGITQSPKYLFRKEGQNVTLSCEQNLNHDAMYWYRQDPGQGLRLIYYSQIVNDFQKGDIAEGYSVSREKKESFPLTVTSAQKNPTAFYLCASSFPGSSSTDTQYFGPGTRLTVL.

V is TRBV21-1 and J is TRBJ2-7; the DNA was not compared with TRBD1, the D call given in the table. TRBV21-1 is a pseudogene. The CDR3 is 13 amino acids. CDR3 nucleotides: TGTGCCAGCAGCACCAGGACAGGATGCGAGCAGTACTTC. This sequence encodes CASSTRTGCEQYF.

The table lists this clone with a count of one. The chain combines TRBV5-1 with TRBJ2-1, with D unresolved. Germline V gene data show CDR1 as SGHRS and CDR2 as YFSETQ. The length of the CDR3 is 14 residues. The V gene lost 1 base and the J gene lost 6 bases, with 11 bases spanning the gap. CDR3 in DNA: TGCGCCAGCAGCTTGTCGTCGTCCAGCAATGAGCAGTTCTTC. Amino acid sequence: CASSLSSSSNEQFF.

V is TRBV7-2 and J is TRBJ2-5, with 8 positions matching TRBD1. Per germline, CDR1 SGHTA and CDR2 FQGNSA. CDR3 size: 15 residues. J gave up 2 bases and V 5 bases, and 7 bases lay outside the gene matches. The CDR3 loop reads CASSAGGAGQETQYF. The CDR3 DNA sequence: TGTGCCAGCAGCGCAGGGGGCGCTGGTCAAGAGACCCAGTACTTC.

V is TRBV10-2 and J is TRBJ1-2; 7 bases are shared with TRBD1. There are 13 residues in the CDR3. With V trimmed by 2 bases and J by 4 bases, 1 base remained unmatched. The germline gives CDR1 WSHSY, CDR2 SAAADI. In DNA form, the CDR3 reads TGCGCCAGCAGTGAGGCAGGGGGCTATGGCTACACCTTC. Its translation: CASSEAGGYGYTF.

The chain couples TRBV5-1 to TRBJ1-1, with 11 bases matching TRBD1. The CDR3 is 14 amino acids. V shed 5 bases and J 5 bases; nucleotides not matched to a gene: 5. CDR1 and CDR2 (germline): SGHRS, YFSETQ. The CDR3 DNA reads as TGCGCCAGCAGGACCGGGACAGGGGGGACTGAAGCTTTCTTT. Translated, it gives CASRTGTGGTEAFF.

The V and J genes are TRBV7-2 and TRBJ1-1; unclear D gene. The CDR3 covers 15 residues. The germline gives CDR1 SGHTA, CDR2 FQGNSA. V lost 0 bases to trimming and J lost 5 bases, with 13 bases between them. The chain's CDR3 is CASSLAIGGRTEAFF. Here the CDR3 DNA reads TGTGCCAGCAGCTTAGCGATTGGAGGAAGGACTGAAGCTTTCTTT.

This clone was counted a few times. The chain carries TRBV23-1 and TRBJ1-6; D gene uncertain. TRBV23-1 is classed as an ORF, of uncertain function. V lost 1 base and J lost 7, with 11 bases in between. This CDR3 is built from 15 residues. CDR3 nucleotides: TGCGCCAGCAGTCAATACACCGACTCAAATTCACCCCTCCACTTT. Amino acids: CASSQYTDSNSPLHF.

CDR3 in amino acids: CASSLGWTPPEETQYF. CDR3 sequence (DNA): TGTGCCAGCAGCTTAGGCTGGACACCTCCTGAAGAGACCCAGTACTTC. The V and J genes are TRBV11-3 and TRBJ2-5, with D possibly being TRBD1 (5 bases). CDR1 is SGHNT, CDR2 YENEEA, per germline. This CDR3 has 16 amino acids. The ends were cut back, 1 base at V and 3 bases at J, with 15 bases in the middle.

The sample holds a few counts of this clone. This chain joins TRBV6-4 and TRBJ2-2; possibly TRBD2 for D (6 bases). CDR1 is MRHNA, CDR2 SNTAGT, per germline. V dropped 4 bases and J dropped 3 bases, with 6 bases sitting between them. The CDR3 covers 13 residues. CDR3 DNA sequence: TGTGCCAGCAGTGCGGGGGACACCGGGGAGCTGTTTTTT. Translation gives CASSAGDTGELFF.

The CDR3 coding sequence is TGTGCCAGCAGTCCCCACGAGCTTAGGGTCCCAGATACGCAGTATTTT. The encoded protein is CASSPHELRVPDTQYF. The rearrangement joins TRBV27 to TRBJ2-3; D not resolved. The CDR3 runs 16 residues. The germline V gene has CDR1 MNHEY and CDR2 SMNVEV (reference sequence). V gave up 5 bases and J gave up 4 bases, with 19 bases separating them.